This TCR beta chain is drawn from a study of cytomegalovirus exposure and HLA in healthy donors. Study background: Unique TCR beta sequences numbering 117 million came from around 180 million T cells in an earlier analysis. General study results and limits: Diagnosis of cytomegalovirus status made by the classifier reportedly showed high specificity and sensitivity. Researchers reported that a few CMV-associated chains were confirmed in vitro as CMV antigen-specific.

J gave up 3 bases and V 4 bases, and 3 bases lay outside the gene matches. This CDR3 has 14 amino acids. Germline CDR1 SGHRS, CDR2 YFSETQ. As concerns this clone: Antigen specificity is unknown.

PCR was performed using 60 Vbeta and 13 Jbeta primers. Profiling relied on immunoSEQ multiplex PCR, and the TCRdb table lists in-frame clones only, not all of them. The repertoire holds about 190,000 clones, with over 70% as singletons. The receptor was isolated from a man aged 40-55 years in good health and CMV-seropositive. J is TRBJ2-3 and V is TRBV5-1; TRBD2 agrees at 9 bases. The source material was PBMCs. The CDR3 sequence: CASSPGLATDTQYF. The CDR3 DNA reads as TGCGCCAGCAGCCCCGGACTAGCGACAGATACGCAGTATTTT.